The rows below give T cell receptor beta chains drawn from one sample of a study of Tregs in tolerant kidney transplant recipients. TCRdb's table, derived via immunoSEQ multiplex PCR, lists solely in-frame clones and lacks some. This table holds 70,000 to 95,000 clones, approximately 90% found once. This specimen was Tregs from blood, taken before the transplant. The receptors stem from a human donor who received a combined kidney and bone marrow transplant. Both conserved end residues are part of each CDR3. A D gene is named only where the DNA matches it firmly. Expanded clones get a size class; other rows say once, few or many, or leave the size out.

d_gene,j_gene,v_gene,abundance,CDR3aa,CDR3nt
-,TRBJ2-3,TRBV9,-,CASSRDPLLGHTDTQYF,TGTGCCAGCAGCCGCGACCCACTCTTAGGGCACACAGATACGCAGTATTTT
-,TRBJ1-6,TRBV27,-,CASSPPGAPLHF,TGTGCCAGCAGCCCCCCGGGGGCTCCCCTCCACTTT
TRBD1,TRBJ2-3,TRBV28,-,CASSPDRELGTQYF,TGTGCCAGCAGCCCGGACAGGGAGCTGGGGACGCAGTATTTT
-,TRBJ1-2,TRBV5-4,-,CASSLDGLYGYTF,TGTGCCAGCAGCTTAGACGGCCTCTATGGCTACACCTTC
-,TRBJ2-1,TRBV2,-,CASFLARQFF,TGTGCCAGCTTTCTAGCGAGACAGTTCTTC
-,TRBJ2-1,TRBV7-9,-,CASSLAAEYNEQFF,TGTGCCAGCAGCTTAGCAGCGGAATACAATGAGCAGTTCTTC
-,TRBJ1-5,TRBV28,once,CASTGTVFFFQPQHF,TGTGCCTCGACGGGAACAGTGTTTTTTTTTCAGCCCCAGCATTTT
-,TRBJ2-1,TRBV6-6,-,CATQTREEQFF,TGTGCCACCCAGACGAGGGAGGAGCAGTTCTTC
-,TRBJ2-6,TRBV5-4,-,CASSLGPGANVLTF,TGTGCCAGCAGCTTAGGTCCTGGGGCCAACGTCCTGACTTTC
-,TRBJ1-3,TRBV2,-,CASRGDGNTIYF,TGTGCCAGCAGGGGGGATGGAAACACCATATATTTT
TRBD2,TRBJ2-7,TRBV6-5,-,CASRASGRSSYEQYF,TGTGCCAGCAGGGCTAGCGGGAGGAGCTCCTACGAGCAGTACTTC
-,TRBJ1-1,TRBV10-3,-,CAISGGKLNTEAFF,TGTGCCATCAGTGGAGGTAAACTGAACACTGAAGCTTTCTTT
-,TRBJ2-2,TRBV7-8,-,CASSFYLGGGNTGELFF,TGTGCCAGCAGCTTCTACTTGGGAGGGGGCAACACCGGGGAGCTGTTTTTT
-,TRBJ2-7,TRBV7-8,-,CASSLTMDSYEQYF,TGTGCCAGCAGCTTAACGATGGACAGCTACGAGCAGTACTTC
-,TRBJ2-2,TRBV2,-,CASQRTLDAGELFF,TGTGCCAGCCAGAGGACGTTGGACGCCGGGGAGCTGTTTTTT
TRBD1,TRBJ1-5,TRBV19,once,CATRDRDFGIRDQPQHF,TGTGCCACCAGGGACAGGGACTTTGGTATTCGCGATCAGCCCCAGCATTTT